Following are 14 T cell receptor beta chains from one sample sequenced in a study of T cell repertoires in cytomegalovirus infection. TCRdb called the reads again in MiXCR, with one record for every CDR3 protein. The repertoire consists of about 890,000 distinct CDR3 sequences, with 31% occurring once and the leading ten covering 10% to 15%. The antigens these receptors bind are not known. The sequencing used cultured CD8+ T cells from PBMCs, collected from culture after CMV antigen stimulation. These receptors all stem from a human donor in good health (CMV status not recorded). Some clones in this sample may be carry-over from other donors' samples.

This clonotype was recorded many times. This chain joins TRBV7-2 and TRBJ1-6; the D is unclear. V lost 1 base to trimming and J lost 7 bases, with 5 bases between them. Germline V gene lookup returns CDR1 SGHTA and CDR2 FQGNSA. This CDR3 spans 13 amino acids. The CDR3 DNA reads TGTGCCAGCAGCTTAGTGCCGAATTCACCCCTCCACTTT. This encodes CASSLVPNSPLHF.

This clonotype is medium-sized by share. This chain uses TRBV5-6 with TRBJ1-6, with TRBD1 identical over 8 bases. The germline gives CDR1 SGHDT, CDR2 YYEEEE. This CDR3 region has 17 residues. V lost 2 bases and J lost 2; bases outside the gene matches: 6. The chain's CDR3 is CASSFQDREPYNSPLHF. CDR3 nucleotides: TGTGCCAGCAGCTTCCAGGACAGGGAGCCCTATAATTCACCCCTCCACTTT. The variable domain in full, completed from reference TRBV5-6 and TRBJ1-6, reads DAGVTQSPTHLIKTRGQQVTLRCSPKSGHDTVSWYQQALGQGPQFIFQYYEEEERQRGNFPDRFSGHQFPNYSSELNVNALLLGDSALYLCASSFQDREPYNSPLHFGNGTRLTVT.

This clonotype was counted between two and nine times. The chain joins TRBV7-9 to TRBJ1-4; D is uncertain. Germline V gene data show CDR1 as SEHNR and CDR2 as FQNEAQ (reference sequence). V was cut by 6 bases and J by 5 bases, with 13 bases left in between. CDR3 size: 14 residues. CDR3 residues: CASRSPGRNEKLFF. CDR3 sequence (DNA): TGTGCCAGCAGATCACCCGGGAGAAATGAAAAACTGTTTTTT.

This chain joins TRBV15 and TRBJ2-2; tentatively, D is TRBD1 (5 bases). V was clipped by 0 bases and J by 1 base, with 9 bases between them. The germline CDR1 and CDR2 sequences are LNHNV and YYDKDF (reference sequence). The CDR3 length is 16 residues. CDR3 protein: CATSRDRTMNTGELFF. The CDR3 nucleotides are TGTGCCACCAGCAGAGATCGGACAATGAACACCGGGGAGCTGTTTTTT.

This clonotype was counted only a few times. This sequence joins TRBV6-2 or TRBV6-3 and TRBJ2-6; no firm D call. From germline, CDR1 is MNHEY and CDR2 SVGEGT. The CDR3 covers 16 residues. V lost 6 bases and J 0 bases, leaving 12 bases between the germline ends. The CDR3, as DNA: TGTGCCAGCAGCCCCCGATCGTACTCTGGGGCCAACGTCCTGACTTTC. It codes for CASSPRSYSGANVLTF.

This clonotype was seen just once. Its ends do not fully match the called genes, so a read error is possible. V is TRBV7-6 and J is TRBJ2-1; D is possibly TRBD2 (7 bases). The CDR3 totals 14 residues. The germline gives CDR1 SGHVS, CDR2 FNYEAQ. CDR3 sequence reads: CASSLAARGAEQFF. CDR3 DNA: TGTGCTAGCAGCTTAGCGGCCCGGGGGGCTGAGCAGTTCTTC.

This clonotype appeared a few times. The CDR3 coding sequence is TGTGCCAGCAGCTTAACGGGCCAGGACGAGCAGTACTTC. Its translation: CASSLTGQDEQYF. V gene TRBV7-6 combines with J gene TRBJ2-7; D uncertain. This CDR3 is 13 amino acids long. Germline-derived CDR1 and CDR2 are SGHVS and FNYEAQ. The V end lost 2 bases, the J end lost 5 bases, and 10 bases lay between the germline ends.

This chain connects TRBV6-2 or TRBV6-3 to TRBJ2-5; either TRBD1 or TRBD2 may supply D (5 bases each). V lost 5 bases and J 5 bases, leaving 21 bases between the germline ends. The germline gives CDR1 MNHEY, CDR2 SVGEGT. The CDR3 spans 16 residues. CDR3 region: CASSTNFRGLRETQYF. The CDR3 region has the DNA TGTGCCAGCAGTACGAATTTCCGGGGCCTCCGGGAGACCCAGTACTTC.

This clonotype was seen only a few times. This chain links TRBV18 with TRBJ1-3; 7 bases align to TRBD1. The CDR3 extends over 13 amino acids. CDR1 KGHSH and CDR2 LQKENI come from the germline V gene. The junction had 9 bases not matched to a gene; V was cut back by 3 bases and J by 13 bases. This CDR3 is CASSPGQASLIYF. DNA for the CDR3: TGTGCCAGCTCACCCGGACAGGCCTCCCTTATATATTTT.

The chain couples TRBV27 to TRBJ1-2; TRBD1 is a possible D gene (5 bases). The V gene's germline CDR1 is MNHEY and CDR2 SMNVEV (reference sequence). The V end lost 7 bases, the J end lost 2 bases, and 26 bases lay between the germline ends. The CDR3 covers 18 residues. CDR3 protein: CASMGGPSGLDRNYGYTF. The CDR3 DNA sequence: TGTGCCAGCATGGGGGGACCCAGCGGGTTAGACAGAAACTATGGCTACACCTTC.

Only a few counts were recorded for this clonotype. For the CDR3, the DNA is TGTGCTAGTGGTTCGACTAAGGATGAGCAGTTCTTC. Translated, it gives CASGSTKDEQFF. V gene TRBV12-5 combines with J gene TRBJ2-1; tentatively, D is TRBD2 (5 bases). Trimming pared 4 bases from V and 8 bases from J, leaving 9 bases between. The CDR3 is 12 residues long. Germline V gene sequence: CDR1 LGHNT, CDR2 FRNRAP.

V and J are TRBV4-3 and TRBJ1-3; D remains ambiguous. Germline V lookup: CDR1 LGHNA, CDR2 YSLEER. V lost 0 bases to trimming and J lost 0 bases, with 6 bases between them. The CDR3 is 15 amino acids. The CDR3 DNA reads TGCGCCAGCAGCCAAGATCGGGACTCTGGAAACACCATATATTTT. This translates into CASSQDRDSGNTIYF.

This clonotype was counted a few times. The V and J genes are TRBV25-1 and TRBJ2-1; D is ambiguous. The CDR3 totals 16 residues. V was pared by 0 bases and J by 0 bases, with 9 bases between. Germline V lookup: CDR1 MGHDK, CDR2 SYGVNS. The CDR3 nucleotides are TGTGCCAGCAGTGAATACTTCAGGAGCTCCTACAATGAGCAGTTCTTC. Protein sequence: CASSEYFRSSYNEQFF.

A word on this clonotype: An end of the junction differs from the germline gene, which may be a read error. This rearrangement joins TRBV4-1 to TRBJ1-6, with TRBD1 as a possible D gene (5 bases). The CDR3 runs to 16 residues. Germline loops: CDR1 MGHRA, CDR2 YSYEKL. CDR3 sequence (DNA): TGCGCCAGCAGCAACCGGGACCTAGCGAATAATCCACCCCTCCACTTT. Translated, it gives CASSNRDLANNPPLHF.